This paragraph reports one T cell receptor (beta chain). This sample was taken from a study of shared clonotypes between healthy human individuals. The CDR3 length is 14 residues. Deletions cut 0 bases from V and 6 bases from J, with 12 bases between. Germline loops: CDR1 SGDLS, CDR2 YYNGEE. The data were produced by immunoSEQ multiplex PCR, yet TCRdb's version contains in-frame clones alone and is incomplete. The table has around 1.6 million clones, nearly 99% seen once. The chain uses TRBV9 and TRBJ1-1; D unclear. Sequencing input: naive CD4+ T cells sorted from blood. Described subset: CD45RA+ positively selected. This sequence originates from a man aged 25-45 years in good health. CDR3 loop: CASSVVAVGAEAFF. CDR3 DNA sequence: TGTGCCAGCAGCGTAGTGGCCGTTGGGGCTGAAGCTTTCTTT.